This section outlines one TCR beta chain sequence together with its context. Researchers ran the PCR with 60 Vbeta and 13 Jbeta primers. The protocol was immunoSEQ multiplex PCR, while the TCRdb copy is restricted to in-frame clones and leaves out a portion. This listing includes under 65,000 clones. CDR3 size: 14 residues. CDR1 is SGHTA, CDR2 FQGTGA, per germline. Unmatched junction bases numbered 5, after V lost 1 base and J lost 10 bases. This specimen belongs to a study of cytomegalovirus exposure and HLA in healthy donors. The clonotype originates from a woman between 18 and 29 years old in good health and CMV-seronegative. The chain recombines TRBV7-3 with TRBJ2-1, with 9 bases aligning to TRBD2. The sequenced sample consisted of PBMCs. The CDR3 DNA follows: TGTGCCAGCAGCTTAAATAGCGGGGGAAAGGAGCAGTTCTTC. It specifies CASSLNSGGKEQFF.